This record covers a single T cell receptor (beta chain). As yet, its antigen is unknown. With a much larger clone just one base away, this may be a read error. In germline, CDR1 is SNHLY, CDR2 FYNNEI. V lost 6 bases to trimming and J lost 11 bases, with 22 bases between them. This CDR3 is 14 amino acids long. Sample donors were healthy Caucasian individuals that came from Russia, aged roughly 6 to 95. The sample belongs to a study of blood T cells in healthy people across ages. Study-wide points: In long-lived donors, naive CD4+ cell counts and diversity exceeded those of aged donors. Older age coincided with a roughly linear decline in TCR beta diversity per million T cells. A strong correlation was seen between TCR beta diversity and naive T cell percentage.

Primers used in a second PCR of about 7 to 11 cycles were a sample-barcoded 5' primer and a J-beta primer mix. TCRdb reanalysed the 5' RACE reads using MiXCR and keeps one entry per CDR3 protein. The sample consists of 630,000 or so distinct CDR3 sequences, approximately 31% of them appearing once. The chain uses TRBV2 and TRBJ2-5; D might be TRBD1 or TRBD2, each matching 5 bases. The TCR sequence derives from a woman at least 80 years old in good health. Sequencing used blood. The CDR3 DNA sequence: TGTGCCAGCAGCGGGGCTCGGGGCTACAATGAGCAGTACTTC. Amino acid sequence: CASSGARGYNEQYF.